Following are 31 T cell receptor beta chains from one sample sequenced in a study of T cells in Graves' hyperthyroidism and ophthalmopathy. RNA transcripts gave rise to amplified TCR beta CDR3 regions. TCR CDR3 underwent first-round RT-PCR with the HTBI primer set. MiXCR was run by TCRdb on the multiplex PCR reads, yielding one entry per CDR3 protein. The profile covers hundreds of thousands of distinct CDR3 sequences, with approximately 15% appearing a single time and approximately 10% taken by the ten largest. Sequencing was done on a sample of blood. The origin of the receptors is a woman aged 18-30 years with Graves' hyperthyroidism.

The chain combines TRBV7-2 with TRBJ2-5; a possible D gene is TRBD2 (5 bases). The germline gives CDR1 SGHTA, CDR2 FQGNSA. This CDR3 spans 15 amino acids. V dropped 2 bases and J dropped 7 bases, with 17 bases sitting between them. CDR3 sequence (DNA): TGTGCCAGCAGCTTACGGGAAGCGGCCCCGGGGACCCAGTACTTC. The encoded protein is CASSLREAAPGTQYF. The variable domain in full, completed from reference TRBV7-2 and TRBJ2-5, reads GAGVSQSPSNKVTEKGKDVELRCDPISGHTALYWYRQSLGQGLEFLIYFQGNSAPDKSGLPSDRFSAERTGGSVSTLTIQRTQQEDSAVYLCASSLREAAPGTQYFGPGTRLLVL.

This clonotype was detected only a few times. The chain joins TRBV27 to TRBJ2-1; TRBD1 matches 9 bases. The CDR3 has 15 amino acids. V gave up 8 bases and J gave up 11 bases; unmatched junction bases: 16. CDR1 and CDR2 from the germline V gene are MNHEY and SMNVEV (reference sequence). CDR3 loop: CASGIPGQGKRKQFF. The CDR3 DNA reads as TGTGCCAGCGGGATACCGGGACAGGGAAAAAGAAAGCAGTTCTTC.

This clonotype occurred many times. The V call is TRBV11-1, the J call TRBJ2-5; D is uncertain. CDR1 SGHAT and CDR2 FQDESV come from the germline V gene (reference sequence). The CDR3 covers 13 residues. V lost 0 bases to trimming and J lost 3 bases, with 5 bases between them. CDR3 in amino acids: CASSLARKETQYF. The DNA for the CDR3 is TGTGCCAGCAGCTTAGCGAGGAAAGAGACCCAGTACTTC.

This clonotype showed up many times. The V gene is TRBV7-8, the J gene TRBJ1-5; no clear D. Trimming stripped 0 bases from V and 3 bases from J, with 6 bases between. Germline V gene lookup returns CDR1 SGHVS and CDR2 FQNEAQ. The length of the CDR3 is 14 residues. The CDR3 DNA follows: TGTGCCAGCAGCTTAGCCACCTACAATCAGCCCCAGCATTTT. Encoded protein: CASSLATYNQPQHF.

This clonotype was counted a few times. This chain joins TRBV28 and TRBJ2-1, with 10 bases lining up with TRBD1. The CDR3 is 14 residues long. V lost 5 bases and J lost 6; bases outside the gene matches: 4. CDR1 is MDHEN and CDR2 is SYDVKM in the germline V gene. CDR3 nucleotide sequence: TGTGCCAGCAGTACCGGGACAGGGGTCAATGAGCAGTTCTTC. Translating gives CASSTGTGVNEQFF.

In this sample, this clonotype turned up a few times. The CDR3 sequence is CASSLPGGGSYEQYF. In nucleotides, the CDR3 is TGTGCCAGCAGTTTACCCGGGGGGGGCTCCTACGAGCAGTACTTC. This rearrangement joins TRBV28 to TRBJ2-7, with 8 bases that match TRBD2. J was trimmed by 0 bases and V by 2 bases; bases with no gene match: 3. CDR3 length: 15 amino acids. Looked up from germline, CDR1 is MDHEN and CDR2 is SYDVKM.

This clonotype appeared many times. This chain links TRBV13 with TRBJ1-1; D ambiguous. Germline lookup yields CDR1 PRHDT and CDR2 FYEKMQ (reference sequence). V lost 1 base to trimming and J lost 0 bases, with 12 bases between them. CDR3 length: 16 amino acids. The CDR3 region has the DNA TGTGCCAGCAGCTTAGTCGGGCAAGGAATGAACACTGAAGCTTTCTTT. It is translated as CASSLVGQGMNTEAFF.

This clonotype was counted only a few times. CDR3 DNA: TGTGCCACCAGCAGAGATATGAATCAGCCCCAGCATTTT. Its protein product is CATSRDMNQPQHF. The rearrangement uses TRBV15 and TRBJ1-5; D ambiguous. Germline V gene data show CDR1 as LNHNV and CDR2 as YYDKDF (reference sequence). The CDR3 contains 13 residues. With 0 bases removed from V and 4 bases from J, the gap between germline ends came to 4 bases. The whole variable domain, filled in from reference TRBV15 and TRBJ1-5, reads DAMVIQNPRYQVTQFGKPVTLSCSQTLNHNVMYWYQQKSSQAPKLLFHYYDKDFNNEADTPDNFQSRRPNTSFCFLDIRSPGLGDTAMYLCATSRDMNQPQHFGDGTRLSIL.

This clonotype was observed many times. CDR3 DNA: TGCAGCGTTGTAGCTGGGAGGGGAGACGAAAAACTGTTTTTT. Its translation is CSVVAGRGDEKLFF. This rearrangement joins TRBV29-1 to TRBJ1-4; D might be TRBD1 (5 bases). This CDR3 is built from 14 residues. Germline lookup yields CDR1 SQVTM and CDR2 ANQGSEA. Trimming shortened V by 4 bases and J by 8 bases, and 17 bases separated the two germline ends.

This clonotype occurred many times. The chain has TRBV2 and TRBJ1-2, with D maybe TRBD1 (6 bases). The germline gives CDR1 SNHLY, CDR2 FYNNEI. V lost 8 bases to trimming and J lost 4 bases, with 14 bases between them. This CDR3 region has 13 residues. The CDR3 coding sequence is TGTGCCAGCTCCGGACAGCCCTCCTATGGCTACACCTTC. Protein product: CASSGQPSYGYTF.

The rearrangement uses TRBV10-3 and TRBJ2-6, with unresolved D. There are 15 residues in the CDR3. The V end was cut by 6 bases, the J end by 2 bases, with 11 bases between. The germline V gene encodes CDR1 ENHRY and CDR2 SYGVKD. The DNA of the CDR3 is TGTGCCATCAGCCTCGAAGGGCCTGGGGCCAACGTCCTGACTTTC. Translating it yields CAISLEGPGANVLTF.

This clonotype was counted ten times or more. V is TRBV3-1 and J is TRBJ2-1; D may be TRBD1 or TRBD2 (5 bases each). Trimming removed 9 bases at V and 5 bases at J, with 20 bases between. The germline gives CDR1 LGHDT, CDR2 YNNKEL (reference sequence). CDR3 size: 15 residues. CDR3 sequence reads: CASATSGTDHNEQFF. The CDR3 nucleotides read TGTGCCAGTGCAACCTCCGGGACGGATCACAATGAGCAGTTCTTC.

The chain carries TRBV27 and TRBJ1-5; D possibly corresponds to TRBD1 (5 bases). Trimming cost V 6 bases and J 4 bases, with 7 bases left between them. Germline CDR1 is MNHEY and CDR2 is SMNVEV (reference sequence). The CDR3 is made up of 12 amino acids. Here the CDR3 reads CASRGPNQPQHF. The CDR3 nucleotides read TGTGCCAGCAGGGGGCCTAATCAGCCCCAGCATTTT.

This clonotype was picked up many times. This chain joins TRBV12-5 and TRBJ2-5; D is tentatively TRBD1 or TRBD2 (5 bases each). The CDR3 sequence is 17 residues long. Germline V gives CDR1 LGHNT, CDR2 FRNRAP. With 4 bases removed from V and 5 bases from J, the gap between germline ends came to 23 bases. CDR3 in DNA: TGTGCTAGTGGTTCGCCCTATAGGCTGGGATGGGGGGAGACCCAGTACTTC. As protein: CASGSPYRLGWGETQYF. Variable domain in full (rest from reference TRBV12-5 and TRBJ2-5): DARVTQTPRHKVTEMGQEVTMRCQPILGHNTVFWYRQTMMQGLELLAYFRNRAPLDDSGMPKDRFSAEMPDATLATLKIQPSEPRDSAVYFCASGSPYRLGWGETQYFGPGTRLLVL.

This clonotype was seen more than once but under ten times. The chain links TRBV7-8 to TRBJ1-2; D is perhaps TRBD1 (5 bases). Germline values: CDR1 SGHVS, CDR2 FQNEAQ. V lost 3 bases, J lost 5 bases, and 16 bases lay in between. This CDR3 is built from 15 residues. The CDR3 nucleotides are TGTGCCAGCAGCTTGTACTCGGGGCCGGGATATGGCTACACCTTC. Protein: CASSLYSGPGYGYTF.

This clonotype came up many times. The rearrangement uses TRBV5-8 and TRBJ2-5, with 11 bases identical to TRBD2. Unmatched junction bases numbered 6, after V lost 0 bases and J lost 2 bases. Germline lookup yields CDR1 SGHTS and CDR2 YDEGEE. There are 17 residues in the CDR3. CDR3 sequence reads: CASSLGTSGRQQETQYF. The CDR3, as DNA: TGTGCCAGCAGCTTGGGAACTAGCGGGAGACAACAAGAGACCCAGTACTTC.

This rearrangement joins TRBV12-3 or TRBV12-4 to TRBJ1-5; perhaps TRBD1 as D (5 bases). The CDR3 extends over 16 amino acids. Trimming pared 5 bases from V and 7 bases from J, leaving 21 bases between. CDR3 sequence reads: CASSLFQSRQGQPQHF. For the CDR3, the DNA is TGTGCCAGCAGTCTCTTCCAGTCTAGGCAGGGCCAGCCCCAGCATTTT.

To note about this clonotype: At one boundary the junction diverges from the germline segment, which might be a read error. The J gene is TRBJ1-5, the V gene TRBV29-1, with D hard to call. Germline CDR1 reads SQVTM; CDR2 reads ANQGSEA. This CDR3 region has 9 residues. The CDR3 is CSVPSAQNF. CDR3 coding DNA: TGCAGCGTTCCCTCGGCCCAGAATTTT.

This clonotype was seen at least ten times. The DNA of the CDR3 is TGTGCCAGCAGCTTAAGCGGCATCCTCACAGATACGCAGTATTTT. Its protein is CASSLSGILTDTQYF. This chain links TRBV7-3 with TRBJ2-3; D is unclear. Between the trimmed V and J ends, which lost 1 base and 2 bases, there was a span of 10 bases. This CDR3 region has 15 residues. Germline V CDR1 and CDR2: SGHTA, FQGTGA.

This clonotype was observed a few times. V usage is TRBV10-1 and J usage is TRBJ1-1; TRBD1 agrees at 7 bases. Trimming removed 4 bases from V and 3 bases from J; junction bases left unmatched: 5. Germline CDR1 is WNHNN and CDR2 is SYGVQD (reference sequence). This CDR3 region has 14 residues. The CDR3 DNA reads TGCGCCAGCAGTGGAAGGGGGCTTGACACTGAAGCTTTCTTT. It encodes CASSGRGLDTEAFF.

This clonotype was seen more than once but under ten times. A much larger clone lies a single base off, so this may be a read error. The rearrangement uses TRBV25-1 and TRBJ2-3; TRBD2 matches at 8 bases. CDR1 and CDR2 from the germline V gene are MGHDK and SYGVNS. With 7 bases clipped from V and 1 base from J, the junction kept 4 bases outside the gene matches. There are 14 residues in the CDR3. The CDR3 sequence is CASTTTSGTDTQYF. In DNA, the CDR3 is TGTGCCAGCACCACGACTAGCGGCACAGATACGCAGTATTTT.

The chain carries TRBV4-1 and TRBJ2-1; tentatively, D is TRBD2 (6 bases). Per germline, CDR1 MGHRA and CDR2 YSYEKL. Trimming cost V 0 bases and J 7 bases, with 10 bases left between them. CDR3 size: 14 residues. The CDR3 sequence is CASSQDTSWNEQFF. The CDR3 nucleotides are TGCGCCAGCAGCCAAGATACTAGCTGGAATGAGCAGTTCTTC.

The rearrangement uses TRBV24-1 and TRBJ2-7; D may be TRBD1 (5 bases). Deletions cut 3 bases from V and 2 bases from J, with 13 bases between. The germline V gene encodes CDR1 KGHDR and CDR2 SFDVKD. The CDR3 totals 15 residues. The CDR3 region is CATSDPTRDTYEQYF. The CDR3 bases are TGTGCCACCAGTGATCCAACCAGGGATACCTACGAGCAGTACTTC.

The V and J genes are TRBV27 and TRBJ2-3; 11 nucleotides align to TRBD2. This CDR3 has 16 amino acids. Losses at the gene ends were 4 bases for V and 3 bases for J; bases not matched to a gene: 6. The V gene's germline CDR1 is MNHEY and CDR2 SMNVEV (reference sequence). CDR3 bases: TGTGCCAGCAGTTCCCCGACTAGCGGGATAACAGATACGCAGTATTTT. Translation gives CASSSPTSGITDTQYF.

A few counts support this clonotype. CDR3 amino acids: CSGTGRGEKLFF. The CDR3 DNA reads as TGCAGCGGGACAGGGAGAGGGGAAAAACTGTTTTTT. The J gene is TRBJ1-4, the V gene TRBV29-1; 8 bases agree with TRBD1. Germline CDR1 reads SQVTM; CDR2 reads ANQGSEA. The CDR3 covers 12 residues. Germline trimming cut 7 bases from V and 8 bases from J; bases unmatched to any gene: 6.

This clonotype was counted many times. This chain connects TRBV7-9 to TRBJ2-5; 12 nucleotides align to TRBD1. The CDR3 runs 16 residues. The ends lost 5 bases at V and 5 bases at J; junction bases unmatched: 9. Per the germline V gene, CDR1 is SEHNR and CDR2 is FQNEAQ (reference sequence). This CDR3 is CASSPWDRGREETQYF. CDR3 sequence (DNA): TGTGCCAGCAGCCCCTGGGACAGGGGGCGGGAGGAGACCCAGTACTTC.

This clonotype was observed many times. CDR3 in amino acids: CASSYAQEADTQYF. CDR3 coding DNA: TGTGCCAGCAGTTACGCTCAAGAGGCAGATACGCAGTATTTT. This rearrangement joins TRBV6-2 or TRBV6-3 to TRBJ2-3; unclear D gene. The V and J ends lost 2 bases and 4 bases respectively, with 10 bases between them. CDR3 length equals 14 residues. CDR1 MNHEY and CDR2 SVGEGT come from the germline V gene.

This clonotype was recorded at least ten times. The rearrangement joins TRBV9 to TRBJ1-2; D gene uncertain. This CDR3 has 13 residues. Trimming took 0 bases from V and 4 from J, leaving 7 bases between them. In germline, CDR1 is SGDLS, CDR2 YYNGEE. The CDR3 DNA follows: TGTGCCAGCAGCGTAGAGGGTTGCTATGGCTACACCTTC. Its protein is CASSVEGCYGYTF. Full variable domain (outside the CDR3, taken from reference TRBV9 and TRBJ1-2): DSGVTQTPKHLITATGQRVTLRCSPRSGDLSVYWYQQSLDQGLQFLIQYYNGEERAKGNILERFSAQQFPDLHSELNLSSLELGDSALYFCASSVEGCYGYTFGSGTRLTVV.

This chain uses TRBV5-1 with TRBJ2-7; the D gene is possibly TRBD2 (6 bases). The CDR3 is 15 residues long. Looked up from germline, CDR1 is SGHRS and CDR2 is YFSETQ. Between the trimmed V and J ends, which lost 4 bases and 1 base, there was a span of 15 bases. The CDR3 loop is CASSPGGTASYEQYF. In nucleotides, the CDR3 is TGCGCCAGCAGCCCCGGGGGAACGGCGTCCTACGAGCAGTACTTC.

This clonotype was seen only a few times. This chain joins TRBV7-9 and TRBJ2-5, with D possibly matching TRBD2 (5 bases). This CDR3 has 13 amino acids. Germline V gives CDR1 SEHNR, CDR2 FQNEAQ (reference sequence). Trimming left V 5 bases short and J 5 bases short, with 12 bases between. CDR3 loop: CASSARRLETQYF. DNA of the CDR3: TGTGCCAGCAGCGCGCGGAGGCTGGAGACCCAGTACTTC.

This clonotype was counted only a few times. This chain links TRBV29-1 with TRBJ2-2; tentative D call: TRBD2 (5 bases). CDR1 is SQVTM and CDR2 is ANQGSEA in the germline V gene. Trimming pared 4 bases from V and 6 bases from J, leaving 9 bases between. The CDR3 length is 12 residues. The CDR3 nucleotides are TGCAGCGTTGTGAGGGAATCCGGGGAGCTGTTTTTT. This translates into CSVVRESGELFF.